This paragraph reports one T cell receptor (beta chain). Its specificity is unknown. The source of the sample is a study of shared clonotypes between healthy human individuals. CD45RO-negative CD8 cells positively selected for CCR7 made up the naive population, which excluded terminally differentiated effector memory CD45RA+ cells. The CDR3 is 16 amino acids. Trimming pared 5 bases from V and 0 bases from J, leaving 14 bases between. In germline, CDR1 is SNHLY, CDR2 FYNNEI. Genomic DNA of every subset was divided equally among multiple immunoSEQ plates. Here immunoSEQ multiplex PCR was the method, and the copy in TCRdb shows in-frame clones only, minus some. The sample lists millions of clones; just over 90% were seen once. General study results and limits: Sequencing depth was predicted to influence how clonotypes are shared among donors. As a rule, naive subsets had a larger estimated richness than memory subsets. Non-shared clonotypes displayed generation probabilities falling below those of clonotypes present in all four donors.

Material: naive CD8+ T cells from PBMCs. This TCR was sampled from a man between 18 and 35 years old in good health. Some clones in this sample may be carry-over from other donors' samples. The gene calls are TRBV2 and TRBJ2-1, with a weak D call TRBD2 (5 bases). CDR3 DNA: TGTGCCAGCAGTAAAGGACTCGTAAGCTCCTACAATGAGCAGTTCTTC. Translating gives CASSKGLVSSYNEQFF.